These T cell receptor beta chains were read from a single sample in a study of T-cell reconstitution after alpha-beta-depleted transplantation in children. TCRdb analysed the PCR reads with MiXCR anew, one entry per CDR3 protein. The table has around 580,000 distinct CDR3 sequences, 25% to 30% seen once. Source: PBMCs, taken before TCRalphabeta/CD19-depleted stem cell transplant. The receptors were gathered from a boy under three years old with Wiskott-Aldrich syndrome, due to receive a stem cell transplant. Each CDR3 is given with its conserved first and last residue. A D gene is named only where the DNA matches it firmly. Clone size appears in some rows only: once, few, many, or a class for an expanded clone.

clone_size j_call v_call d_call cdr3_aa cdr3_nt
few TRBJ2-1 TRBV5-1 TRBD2 CASSLGGRTSGRNEQFF TGCGCCAGCAGCTTGGGGGGCAGGACTAGCGGGAGAAATGAGCAGTTCTTC
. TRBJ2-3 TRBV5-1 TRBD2 CASSLAASGSPDTQYF TGCGCCAGCAGCTTGGCGGCTAGCGGGAGCCCAGATACGCAGTATTTT
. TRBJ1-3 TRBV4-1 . CASSQDLIAGNTIYF TGCGCCAGCAGCCAAGATCTGATCGCTGGAAACACCATATATTTT
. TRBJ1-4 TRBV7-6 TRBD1 CASSLAQQGAKLFF TGTGCCAGCAGCTTAGCCCAACAGGGGGCAAAACTGTTTTTT
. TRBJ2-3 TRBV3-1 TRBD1 CAITRDSDTDTQYF TGTGCCATCACTCGGGACAGCGACACAGATACGCAGTATTTT
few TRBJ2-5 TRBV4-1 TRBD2 CASSQLGLAGGETQYF TGCGCCAGCAGCCAGCTTGGACTAGCGGGAGGAGAGACCCAGTACTTC
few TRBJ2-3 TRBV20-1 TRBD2 CSAPKAGTSGSTQYF TGCAGTGCCCCCAAGGCCGGGACTAGCGGCAGTACGCAGTATTTT
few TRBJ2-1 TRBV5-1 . CASSFTATSSYNEQFF TGCGCCAGCAGCTTTACTGCGACAAGCTCCTACAATGAGCAGTTCTTC
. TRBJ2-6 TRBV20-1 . CSASGTSNSGANVLTF TGCAGTGCTTCCGGGACGTCCAACTCTGGGGCCAACGTCCTGACTTTC
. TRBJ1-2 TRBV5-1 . CASSLREHYGYTF TGCGCCAGCAGCTTGCGGGAACACTATGGCTACACCTTC
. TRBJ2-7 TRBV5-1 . CASSLDSLWEQYF TGCGCCAGCAGCTTGGATTCCCTTTGGGAGCAGTACTTC
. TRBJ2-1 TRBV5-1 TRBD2 CASSLTPSGRLNEQFF TGCGCCAGCAGCCTCACCCCTAGCGGGAGGCTGAATGAGCAGTTCTTC
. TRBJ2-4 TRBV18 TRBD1 CASSPLQGASIQYF TGTGCCAGCTCACCACTCCAGGGGGCGAGCATTCAGTACTTC
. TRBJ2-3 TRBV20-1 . CSAKGRPGGTQYF TGCAGTGCTAAAGGACGGCCTGGCGGTACGCAGTATTTT
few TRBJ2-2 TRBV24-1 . CATGHAVNTGELFF TGTGCCACGGGGCATGCGGTGAACACCGGGGAGCTGTTTTTT
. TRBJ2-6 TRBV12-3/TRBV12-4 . CASSYGTSSGANVLTF TGTGCCAGCAGTTATGGCACAAGCTCTGGGGCCAACGTCCTGACTTTC
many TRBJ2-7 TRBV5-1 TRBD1 CASSPDRVYEQYF TGCGCCAGCTCCCCGGACAGGGTCTACGAGCAGTACTTC
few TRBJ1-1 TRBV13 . CASSLGSGGEMNTEAFF TGTGCCAGCAGCTTAGGCTCCGGGGGGGAAATGAACACTGAAGCTTTCTTT
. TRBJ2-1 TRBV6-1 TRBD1 CASSPGQGRDEQFF TGTGCCAGCAGTCCGGGACAGGGGAGGGATGAGCAGTTCTTC
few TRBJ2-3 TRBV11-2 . CASSDGRNTDTQYF TGTGCCAGCAGTGATGGGCGGAACACAGATACGCAGTATTTT
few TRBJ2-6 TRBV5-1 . CASSDPSGANVLTF TGCGCCAGCAGCGATCCCTCTGGGGCCAACGTCCTGACTTTC
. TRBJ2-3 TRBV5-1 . CASSLAGIEDTQYF TGCGCCAGCAGCTTGGCCGGGATAGAGGATACGCAGTATTTT
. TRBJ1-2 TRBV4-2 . CASSQESTGYGYTF TGTGCCAGCAGCCAAGAGTCTACAGGGTATGGCTACACCTTC
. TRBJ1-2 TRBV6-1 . CASSEGQPAAYGYTF TGTGCCAGCAGTGAAGGCCAACCGGCGGCCTATGGCTACACCTTC
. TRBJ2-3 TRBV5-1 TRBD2 CASSLNREGRDTQYF TGCGCCAGCAGCTTGAATCGGGAGGGCCGAGATACGCAGTATTTT
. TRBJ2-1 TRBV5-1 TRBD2 CASSWAGLAYNEQFF TGCGCCAGCAGCTGGGCGGGACTAGCCTACAATGAGCAGTTCTTC
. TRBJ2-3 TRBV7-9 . CASSQTHTQYF TGTGCCAGCAGCCAGACCCATACGCAGTATTTT
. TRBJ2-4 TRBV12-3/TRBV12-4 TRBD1 CASSRTGGAKNIQYF TGTGCCAGCAGCCGGACAGGGGGAGCCAAAAACATTCAGTACTTC
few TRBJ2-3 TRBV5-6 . CASRKRSSTDTQYF TGTGCCAGCAGAAAGCGGAGTAGCACAGATACGCAGTATTTT
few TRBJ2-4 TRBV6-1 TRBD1 CASSVRRQGENIQYF TGTGCCAGCAGTGTGCGAAGGCAGGGGGAAAACATTCAGTACTTC
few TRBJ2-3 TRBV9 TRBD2 CASSVVAGGPADTQYF TGTGCCAGCAGCGTAGTAGCGGGAGGGCCCGCAGATACGCAGTATTTT
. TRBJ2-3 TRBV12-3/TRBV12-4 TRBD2 CASRRHSGRKDTQYF TGTGCCAGCAGGAGACATAGCGGGAGGAAGGATACGCAGTATTTT
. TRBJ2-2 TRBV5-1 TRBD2 CASSVGLAGGSTGELFF TGCGCCAGCAGCGTGGGACTAGCGGGAGGAAGCACCGGGGAGCTGTTTTTT
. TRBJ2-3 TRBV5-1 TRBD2 CASSGGGMEDTQYF TGCGCCAGCAGCGGGGGAGGGATGGAAGATACGCAGTATTTT
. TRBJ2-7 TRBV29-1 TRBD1 CSVVGRGTYEQYF TGCAGCGTTGTCGGCAGGGGGACCTACGAGCAGTACTTC
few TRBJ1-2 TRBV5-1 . CASGAGDPSIYGYTF TGCGCCAGCGGAGCAGGGGACCCGTCGATCTATGGCTACACCTTC
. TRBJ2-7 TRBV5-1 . CASSLVLGGEQYF TGCGCCAGCAGCCTCGTACTCGGTGGCGAGCAGTACTTC
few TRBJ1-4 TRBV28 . CASSLHQVDEKLFF TGTGCCAGCAGTTTACACCAGGTGGATGAAAAACTGTTTTTT
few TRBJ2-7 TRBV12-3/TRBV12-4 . CASSLTELSYEQYF TGTGCCAGCAGTTTAACGGAATTGAGCTACGAGCAGTACTTC
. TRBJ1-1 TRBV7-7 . CASSPLTVTPTEAFF TGTGCCAGCAGCCCTCTAACAGTGACCCCTACTGAAGCTTTCTTT
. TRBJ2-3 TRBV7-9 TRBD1 CASSGGQGANFTDTQYF TGTGCCAGCAGCGGGGGACAGGGGGCGAACTTCACAGATACGCAGTATTTT
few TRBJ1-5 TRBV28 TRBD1 CASSGWGTGEVNQPQHF TGTGCCAGCAGTGGTTGGGGGACAGGGGAGGTGAATCAGCCCCAGCATTTT
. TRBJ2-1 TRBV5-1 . CASRIADSYNEQFF TGCGCCAGCAGGATAGCGGACTCCTACAATGAGCAGTTCTTC
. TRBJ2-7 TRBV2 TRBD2 CASNSRGLAGVEQYF TGTGCCAGCAACTCGAGGGGACTAGCGGGAGTCGAGCAGTACTTC
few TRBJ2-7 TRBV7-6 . CASSLPGAEQYF TGTGCCAGCAGCCTCCCAGGGGCCGAGCAGTACTTC
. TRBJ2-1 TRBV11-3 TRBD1 CASRKTGTGTHNEQFF TGTGCCAGCAGAAAGACCGGGACAGGGACTCACAATGAGCAGTTCTTC
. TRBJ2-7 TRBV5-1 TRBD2 CASKRETQVYEQYF TGCGCCAGCAAGCGGGAGACCCAAGTATACGAGCAGTACTTC
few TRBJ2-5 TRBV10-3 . CAISPSEETQYF TGTGCCATCAGCCCTTCCGAAGAGACCCAGTACTTC
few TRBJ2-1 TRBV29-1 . CSADLRDFMTNEQFF TGCAGCGCCGACTTACGGGATTTTATGACCAATGAGCAGTTCTTC
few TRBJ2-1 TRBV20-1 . CSARDRRGGDEQFF TGCAGTGCTAGAGATCGGAGGGGTGGGGATGAGCAGTTCTTC
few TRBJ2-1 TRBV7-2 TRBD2 CASSLGWTSGYNEQFF TGTGCCAGCAGCTTAGGATGGACTAGCGGCTACAATGAGCAGTTCTTC
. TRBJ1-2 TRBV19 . CASSKNPTGYGYTF TGTGCCAGTAGTAAGAACCCTACAGGGTATGGCTACACCTTC
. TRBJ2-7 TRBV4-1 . CASSQVPQQPYEQYF TGCGCCAGCAGCCAAGTCCCACAGCAACCCTACGAGCAGTACTTC
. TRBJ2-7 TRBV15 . CATIPLRGATPNEQYF TGTGCCACCATACCATTACGGGGGGCGACTCCTAACGAGCAGTACTTC
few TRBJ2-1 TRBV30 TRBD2 CAWTSGLTYNEQFF TGTGCCTGGACTAGCGGACTGACCTACAATGAGCAGTTCTTC
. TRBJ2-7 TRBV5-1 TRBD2 CASSSDKPGGPRTEQYF TGCGCCAGCAGCTCCGATAAGCCGGGAGGGCCCCGCACCGAGCAGTACTTC
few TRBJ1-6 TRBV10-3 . CAISDPQASPLHF TGTGCCATCAGTGACCCCCAGGCCTCACCCCTCCACTTT
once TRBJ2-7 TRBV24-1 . CATSDGPPYEQYF TGTGCCACCAGTGATGGCCCTCCCTACGAGCAGTACTTC
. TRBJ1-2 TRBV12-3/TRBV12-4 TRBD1 CASSGTGGVYGYTF TGTGCCAGCAGCGGGACAGGGGGAGTTTATGGCTACACCTTC
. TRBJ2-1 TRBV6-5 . CASSYSASASYNEQFF TGTGCCAGCAGTTACTCAGCCAGCGCATCCTACAATGAGCAGTTCTTC